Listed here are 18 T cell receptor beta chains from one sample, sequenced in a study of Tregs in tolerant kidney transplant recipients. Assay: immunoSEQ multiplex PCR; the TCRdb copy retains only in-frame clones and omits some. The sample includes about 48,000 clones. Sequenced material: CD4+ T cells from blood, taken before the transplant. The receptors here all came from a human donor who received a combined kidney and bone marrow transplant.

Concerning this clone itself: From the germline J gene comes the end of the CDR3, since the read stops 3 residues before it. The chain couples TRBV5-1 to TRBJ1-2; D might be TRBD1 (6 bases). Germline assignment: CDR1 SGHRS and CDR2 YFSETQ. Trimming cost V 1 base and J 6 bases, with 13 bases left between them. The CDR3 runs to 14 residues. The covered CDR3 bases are TGCGCCAGCAGCTTGTGGGGACGACAGGATGGC. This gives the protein CASSLWGRQDG. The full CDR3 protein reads CASSLWGRQDGYTF.

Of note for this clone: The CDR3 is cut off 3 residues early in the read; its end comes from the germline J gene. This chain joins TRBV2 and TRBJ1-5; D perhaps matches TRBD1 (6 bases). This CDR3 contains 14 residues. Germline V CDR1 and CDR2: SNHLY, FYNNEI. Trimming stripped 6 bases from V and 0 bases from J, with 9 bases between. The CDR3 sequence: CASSPQGSNQPQHF. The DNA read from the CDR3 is TGTGCCAGCAGCCCACAGGGTAGCAATCAGCCC.

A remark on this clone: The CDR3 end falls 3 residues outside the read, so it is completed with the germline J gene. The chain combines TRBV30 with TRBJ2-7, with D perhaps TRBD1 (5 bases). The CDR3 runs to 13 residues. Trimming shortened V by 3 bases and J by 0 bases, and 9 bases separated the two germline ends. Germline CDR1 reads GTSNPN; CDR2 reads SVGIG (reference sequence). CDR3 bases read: TGTGCCTGGAGGGACACCGTCTCCTACGAG. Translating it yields CAWRDTVSYE. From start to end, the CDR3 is CAWRDTVSYEQYF.

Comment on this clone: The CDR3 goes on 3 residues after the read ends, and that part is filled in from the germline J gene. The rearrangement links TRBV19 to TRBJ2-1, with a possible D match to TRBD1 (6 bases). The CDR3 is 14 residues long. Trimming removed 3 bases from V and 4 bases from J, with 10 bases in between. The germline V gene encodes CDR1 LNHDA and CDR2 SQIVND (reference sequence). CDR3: CASSMGALYNEQFF. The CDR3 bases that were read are TGTGCCAGTAGTATGGGGGCATTATACAATGAG.

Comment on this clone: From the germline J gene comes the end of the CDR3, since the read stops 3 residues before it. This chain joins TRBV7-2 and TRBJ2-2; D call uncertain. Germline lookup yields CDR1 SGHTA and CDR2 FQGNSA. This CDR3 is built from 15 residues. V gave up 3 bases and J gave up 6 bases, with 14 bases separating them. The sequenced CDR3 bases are TGTGCCAGCAGCTTCGAGAAGGGTGTTGCCGGGGAG. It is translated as CASSFEKGVAGE. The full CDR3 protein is CASSFEKGVAGELFF.

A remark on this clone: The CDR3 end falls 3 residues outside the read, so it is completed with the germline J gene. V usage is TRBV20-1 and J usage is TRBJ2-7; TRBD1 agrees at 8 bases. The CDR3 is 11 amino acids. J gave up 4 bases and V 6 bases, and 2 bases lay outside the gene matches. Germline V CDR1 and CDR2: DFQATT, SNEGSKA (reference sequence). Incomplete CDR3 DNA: TGCAGTGCGGACAGGGATTACGAG. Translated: CSADRDYE. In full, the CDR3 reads CSADRDYEQYF.

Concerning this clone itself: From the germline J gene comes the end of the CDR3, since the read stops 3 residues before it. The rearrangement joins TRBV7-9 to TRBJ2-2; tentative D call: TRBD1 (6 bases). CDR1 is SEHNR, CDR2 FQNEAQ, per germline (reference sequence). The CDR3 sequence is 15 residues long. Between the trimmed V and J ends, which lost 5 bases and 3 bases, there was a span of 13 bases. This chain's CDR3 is CASSTRDTYTGELFF. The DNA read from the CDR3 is TGTGCCAGCAGCACCCGGGACACCTACACCGGGGAG.

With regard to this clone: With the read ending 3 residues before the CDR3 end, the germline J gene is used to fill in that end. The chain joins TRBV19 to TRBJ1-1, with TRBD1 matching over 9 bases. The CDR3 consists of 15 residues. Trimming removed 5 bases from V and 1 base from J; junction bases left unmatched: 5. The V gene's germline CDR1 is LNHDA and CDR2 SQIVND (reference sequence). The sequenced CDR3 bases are TGTGCCAGTAGTCGGAACAGGGGGCCGAACACTGAA. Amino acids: CASSRNRGPNTE. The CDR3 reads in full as CASSRNRGPNTEAFF.

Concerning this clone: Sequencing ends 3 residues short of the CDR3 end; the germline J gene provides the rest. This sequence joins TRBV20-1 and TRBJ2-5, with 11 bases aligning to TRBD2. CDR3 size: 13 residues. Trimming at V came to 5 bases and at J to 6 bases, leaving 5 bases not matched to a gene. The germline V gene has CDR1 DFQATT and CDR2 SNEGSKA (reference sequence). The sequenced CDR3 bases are TGCAGTGCTGTTACTAGCGGGAGTCAGACC. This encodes CSAVTSGSQT. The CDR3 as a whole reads CSAVTSGSQTQYF.

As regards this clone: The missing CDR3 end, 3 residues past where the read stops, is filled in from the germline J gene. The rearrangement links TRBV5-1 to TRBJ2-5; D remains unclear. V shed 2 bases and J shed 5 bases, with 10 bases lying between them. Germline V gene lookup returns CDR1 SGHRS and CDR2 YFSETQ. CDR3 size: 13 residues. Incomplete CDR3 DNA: TGCGCCAGCAGCTTTAAAGGGCCGGAGACC. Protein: CASSFKGPET. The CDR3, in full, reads CASSFKGPETQYF. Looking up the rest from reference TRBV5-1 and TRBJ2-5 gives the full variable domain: KAGVTQTPRYLIKTRGQQVTLSCSPISGHRSVSWYQQTPGQGLQFLFEYFSETQRNKGNFPGRFSGRQFSNSRSEMNVSTLELGDSALYLCASSFKGPETQYFGPGTRLLVL.

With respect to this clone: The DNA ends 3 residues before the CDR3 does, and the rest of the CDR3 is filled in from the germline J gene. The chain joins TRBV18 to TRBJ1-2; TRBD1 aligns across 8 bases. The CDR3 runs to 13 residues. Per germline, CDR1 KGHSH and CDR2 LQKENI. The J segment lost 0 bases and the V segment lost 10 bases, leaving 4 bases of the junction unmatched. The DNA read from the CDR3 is TGTGCCACCGCAGGGGGCTCTAACTATGGC. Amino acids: CATAGGSNYG. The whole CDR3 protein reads CATAGGSNYGYTF.

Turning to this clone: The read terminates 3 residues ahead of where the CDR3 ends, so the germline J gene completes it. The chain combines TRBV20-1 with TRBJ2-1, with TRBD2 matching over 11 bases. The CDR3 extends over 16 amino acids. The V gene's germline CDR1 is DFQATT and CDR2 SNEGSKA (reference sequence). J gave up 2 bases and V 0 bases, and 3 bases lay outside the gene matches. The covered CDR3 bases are TGCAGTGCTAGAGATCCACTAGCGGGGGCCTACAATGAG. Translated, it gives CSARDPLAGAYNE. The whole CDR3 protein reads CSARDPLAGAYNEQFF.

The sequenced part of the CDR3 DNA is TGTGCCAGCAGCTTGAGACTAGCGGGCTTCCCTGAGACC. Its protein product is CASSLRLAGFPET. The whole CDR3 sequence is CASSLRLAGFPETQYF. This chain joins TRBV13 and TRBJ2-5, with 10 bases identical to TRBD2. The read stops 3 residues short of the end of the CDR3; the missing end is completed from the germline J gene. The V gene's germline CDR1 is PRHDT and CDR2 FYEKMQ (reference sequence). This CDR3 contains 16 residues. The V gene end was trimmed by 3 bases and the J gene end by 5 bases; junction bases not matched to a gene: 9.

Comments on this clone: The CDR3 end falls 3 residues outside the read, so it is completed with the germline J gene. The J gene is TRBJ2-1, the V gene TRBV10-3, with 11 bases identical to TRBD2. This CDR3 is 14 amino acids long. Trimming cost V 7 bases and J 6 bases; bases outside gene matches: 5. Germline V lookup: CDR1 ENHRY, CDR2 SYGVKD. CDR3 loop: CAINPGLAVNEQFF. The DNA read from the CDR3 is TGTGCCATCAATCCGGGACTAGCGGTCAATGAG.

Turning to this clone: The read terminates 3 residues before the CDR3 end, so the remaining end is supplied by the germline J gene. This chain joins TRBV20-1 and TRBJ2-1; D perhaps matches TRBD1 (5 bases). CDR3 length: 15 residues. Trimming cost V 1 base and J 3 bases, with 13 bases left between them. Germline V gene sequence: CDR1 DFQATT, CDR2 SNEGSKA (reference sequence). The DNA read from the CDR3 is TGCAGTGCTAGAGTCCCCAGGGTGAACTACAATGAG. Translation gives CSARVPRVNYNE. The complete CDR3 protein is CSARVPRVNYNEQFF.

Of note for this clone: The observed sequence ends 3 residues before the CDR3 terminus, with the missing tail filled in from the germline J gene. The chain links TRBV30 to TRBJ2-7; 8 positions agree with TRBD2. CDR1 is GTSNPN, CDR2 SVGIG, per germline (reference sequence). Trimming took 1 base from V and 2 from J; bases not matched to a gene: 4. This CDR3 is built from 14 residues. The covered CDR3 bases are TGTGCCTGGAGTGGCCTAGCGGGCCCCTACGAG. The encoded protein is CAWSGLAGPYE. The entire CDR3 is CAWSGLAGPYEQYF.

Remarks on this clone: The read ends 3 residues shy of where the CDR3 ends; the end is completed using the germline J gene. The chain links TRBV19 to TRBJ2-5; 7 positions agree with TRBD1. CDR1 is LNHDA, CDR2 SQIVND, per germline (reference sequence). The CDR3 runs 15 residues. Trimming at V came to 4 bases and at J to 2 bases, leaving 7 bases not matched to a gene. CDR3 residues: CASSTTGTEQETQYF. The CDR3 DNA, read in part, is TGTGCCAGTAGTACTACCGGGACAGAGCAAGAGACC.

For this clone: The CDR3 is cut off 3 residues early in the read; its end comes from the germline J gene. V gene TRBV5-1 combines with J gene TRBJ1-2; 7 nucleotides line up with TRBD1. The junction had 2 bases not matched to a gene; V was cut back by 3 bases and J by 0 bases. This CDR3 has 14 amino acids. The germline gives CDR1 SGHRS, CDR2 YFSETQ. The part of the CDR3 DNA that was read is TGCGCCAGCAGCTGGGACAGTCCTAACTATGGC. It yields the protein CASSWDSPNYG. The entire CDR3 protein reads CASSWDSPNYGYTF.